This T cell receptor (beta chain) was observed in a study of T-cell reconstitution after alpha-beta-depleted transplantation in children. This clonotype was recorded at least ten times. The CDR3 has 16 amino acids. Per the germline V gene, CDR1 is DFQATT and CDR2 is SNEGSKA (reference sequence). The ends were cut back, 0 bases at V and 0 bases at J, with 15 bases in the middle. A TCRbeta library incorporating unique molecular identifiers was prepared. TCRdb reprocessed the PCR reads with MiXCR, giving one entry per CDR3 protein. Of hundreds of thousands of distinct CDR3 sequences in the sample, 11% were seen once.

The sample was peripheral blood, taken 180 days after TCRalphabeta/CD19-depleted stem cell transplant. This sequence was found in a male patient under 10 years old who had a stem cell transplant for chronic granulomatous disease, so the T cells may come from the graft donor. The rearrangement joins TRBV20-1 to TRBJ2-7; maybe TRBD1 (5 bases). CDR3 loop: CSARDLLGRVSYEQYF. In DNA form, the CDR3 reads TGCAGTGCTAGAGATCTTCTTGGCAGGGTCTCCTACGAGCAGTACTTC.